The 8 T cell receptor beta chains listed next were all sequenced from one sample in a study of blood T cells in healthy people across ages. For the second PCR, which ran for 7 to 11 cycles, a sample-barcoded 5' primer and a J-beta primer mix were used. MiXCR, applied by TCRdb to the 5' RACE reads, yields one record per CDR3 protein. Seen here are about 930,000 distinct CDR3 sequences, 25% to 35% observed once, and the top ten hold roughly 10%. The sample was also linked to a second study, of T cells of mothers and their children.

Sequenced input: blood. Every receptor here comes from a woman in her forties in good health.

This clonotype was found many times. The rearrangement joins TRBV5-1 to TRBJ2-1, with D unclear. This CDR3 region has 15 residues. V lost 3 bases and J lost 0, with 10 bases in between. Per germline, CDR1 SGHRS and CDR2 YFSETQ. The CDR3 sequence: CASSSFRSSYNEQFF. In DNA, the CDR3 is TGCGCCAGCAGCTCTTTTCGGAGCTCCTACAATGAGCAGTTCTTC. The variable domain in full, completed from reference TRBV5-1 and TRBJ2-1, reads KAGVTQTPRYLIKTRGQQVTLSCSPISGHRSVSWYQQTPGQGLQFLFEYFSETQRNKGNFPGRFSGRQFSNSRSEMNVSTLELGDSALYLCASSSFRSSYNEQFFGPGTRLTVL.

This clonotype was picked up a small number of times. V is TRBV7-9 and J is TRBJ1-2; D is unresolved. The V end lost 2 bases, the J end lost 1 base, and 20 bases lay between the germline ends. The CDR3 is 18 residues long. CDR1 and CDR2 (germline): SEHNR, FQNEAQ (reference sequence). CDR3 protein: CASSLRRVGTDINYGYTF. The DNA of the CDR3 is TGTGCCAGCAGCTTAAGGAGGGTCGGAACAGATATTAACTATGGCTACACCTTC.

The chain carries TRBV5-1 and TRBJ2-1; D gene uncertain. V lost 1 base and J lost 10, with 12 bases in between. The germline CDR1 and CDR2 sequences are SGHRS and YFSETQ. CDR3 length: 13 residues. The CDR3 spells CASSLSPEREQFF. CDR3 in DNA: TGCGCCAGCAGCTTGTCCCCCGAGCGAGAGCAGTTCTTC. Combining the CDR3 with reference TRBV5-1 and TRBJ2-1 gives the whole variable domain KAGVTQTPRYLIKTRGQQVTLSCSPISGHRSVSWYQQTPGQGLQFLFEYFSETQRNKGNFPGRFSGRQFSNSRSEMNVSTLELGDSALYLCASSLSPEREQFFGPGTRLTVL.

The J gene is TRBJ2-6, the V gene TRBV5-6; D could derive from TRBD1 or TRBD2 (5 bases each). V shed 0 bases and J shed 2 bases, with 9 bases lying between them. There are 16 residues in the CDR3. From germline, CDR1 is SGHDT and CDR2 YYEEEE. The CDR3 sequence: CASSLVRGAGANVLTF. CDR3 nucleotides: TGTGCCAGCAGCTTGGTTCGAGGGGCTGGGGCCAACGTCCTGACTTTC.

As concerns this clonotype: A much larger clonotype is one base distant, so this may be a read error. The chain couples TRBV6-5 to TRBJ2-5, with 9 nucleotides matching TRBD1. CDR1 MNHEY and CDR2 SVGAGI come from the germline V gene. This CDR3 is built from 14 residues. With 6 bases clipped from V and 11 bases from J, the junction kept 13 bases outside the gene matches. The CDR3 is CASRDTGGAYVQYF. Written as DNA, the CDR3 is TGTGCCAGCAGGGACACAGGGGGCGCGTACGTGCAGTACTTC.

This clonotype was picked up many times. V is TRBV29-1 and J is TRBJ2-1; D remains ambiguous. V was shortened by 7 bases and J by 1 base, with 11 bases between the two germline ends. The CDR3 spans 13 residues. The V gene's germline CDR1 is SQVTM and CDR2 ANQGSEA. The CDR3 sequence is CSAFRPSYNEQFF. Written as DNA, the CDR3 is TGCAGCGCGTTCCGCCCTTCCTACAATGAGCAGTTCTTC.

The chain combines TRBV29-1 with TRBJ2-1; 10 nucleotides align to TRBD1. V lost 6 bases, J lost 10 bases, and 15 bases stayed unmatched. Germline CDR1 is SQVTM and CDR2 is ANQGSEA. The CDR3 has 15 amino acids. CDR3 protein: CSVTYTGTGAREQFF. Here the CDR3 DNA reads TGCAGCGTAACCTATACCGGGACAGGGGCTCGGGAGCAGTTCTTC.

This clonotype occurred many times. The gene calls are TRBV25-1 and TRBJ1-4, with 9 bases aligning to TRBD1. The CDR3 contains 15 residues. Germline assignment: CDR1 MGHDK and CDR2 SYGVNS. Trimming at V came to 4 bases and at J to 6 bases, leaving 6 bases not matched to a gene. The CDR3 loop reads CASSGGQGFYEKLFF. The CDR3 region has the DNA TGTGCCAGCAGTGGCGGACAGGGGTTTTATGAAAAACTGTTTTTT.